This T cell receptor beta chain was captured in a study of blood T cell repertoires in COVID-19. For the study at large: Italy, Spain and the United States were the sources of the convalescent and acute COVID-19 samples. PBMCs, B-cell-depleted T cells, or T cells provided the cDNA or gDNA that made up the material.

As handled by the study authors: Reference gene primer amplification gave estimated nucleated cell counts. Here immunoSEQ multiplex PCR was the method, and the copy in TCRdb shows in-frame clones only, minus some. V and J calls plus clone size are reproduced from that table; the DNA served to infer D and trimming. The sample records roughly 220,000 clones, 80% to 90% being singletons. Trimming shortened V by 6 bases and J by 0 bases, and 11 bases separated the two germline ends. The CDR3 is made up of 15 amino acids. Germline CDR1 is SNHLY and CDR2 is FYNNEI. The rearrangement links TRBV2 to TRBJ1-4; D call uncertain. Sample: peripheral blood. This sequence originates from a man under 40 with active or convalescent COVID-19. CDR3 coding DNA: TGTGCCAGCAGGCCCAGGCGCACAACTAATGAAAAACTGTTTTTT. Its translation: CASRPRRTTNEKLFF.